This paragraph reports one T cell receptor (beta chain). Authors' methods: It was from reference gene primer amplification that nucleated cell counts were estimated. Assay used: immunoSEQ multiplex PCR; TCRdb lists only in-frame clones, some missing. V, J and clone size were drawn from that table, and D and trimming were deduced from the DNA. The sample holds hundreds of thousands of clones, 85% seen once. This sample is part of a study of blood T cell repertoires in COVID-19. Study overall: COVID-19 samples, acute and convalescent, were from the United States, Italy and Spain. PBMCs, B-cell-depleted T cells, or T cells provided the cDNA or gDNA that made up the material.

The trim removed 5 bases at V and 0 bases at J, leaving 4 bases unmatched. Germline-derived CDR1 and CDR2 are LGHDT and YNNKEL (reference sequence). This CDR3 spans 15 amino acids. Participants' reported clinical history set cohort assignment. The chain is built from TRBV3-1 (or the pseudogene TRBV3-2) and TRBJ2-1; 7 bases map to TRBD2. The receptor comes from a woman younger than 45 who had been exposed to COVID-19. The sequenced material came from PBMCs or T cells enriched from blood (not recorded which). CDR3 in amino acids: CASSYLAVSYNEQFF. The DNA of the CDR3 is TGTGCCAGCAGCTATCTAGCGGTCTCCTACAATGAGCAGTTCTTC.